This paragraph reports one T cell receptor (beta chain). The data originate from a study of blood T cell repertoires in COVID-19. Study-wide background: Sources were T cells, B-cell-depleted T cells, or PBMCs; the material itself was cDNA or gDNA.

Source study methods: Amplification of reference gene primers provided the estimated nucleated cell counts. Sequenced by immunoSEQ multiplex PCR; TCRdb stores in-frame clones only, minus some. V and J calls and clone size follow that table, whereas D and trimming were derived from the DNA. The sample lists around 230,000 clones; roughly four fifths were seen once. Germline V gene lookup returns CDR1 MNHNS and CDR2 SASEGT. The CDR3 has 16 amino acids. The V end was cut by 2 bases, the J end by 7 bases, with 17 bases between. What was sequenced was peripheral blood. The rearrangement uses TRBV6-1 and TRBJ1-4; the D gene is possibly TRBD1 (5 bases). The clonotype was recovered from a woman in her thirties or forties with active or convalescent COVID-19. DNA of the CDR3: TGTGCCAGCAGTGAATATTCACGGGGGGGAGGTGAAAAACTGTTTTTT. Translation: CASSEYSRGGGEKLFF.